The rows below give T cell receptor beta chains drawn from one sample of a study of regulatory T cells in long-lasting Graves disease. MiXCR, applied by TCRdb to the multiplex PCR reads, yields one record per CDR3 protein. The sample yields about 530,000 distinct CDR3 sequences, about 16% seen once. This same sample was also part of a study on T cells in Graves' hyperthyroidism and ophthalmopathy.

Sequences were derived from peripheral blood mononuclear cells (PBMCs), sampled at new diagnosis, from a patient treated with antithyroid drugs. The receptor set was obtained from a woman aged 35-65 years with Graves disease. Both conserved end residues are part of each CDR3. A D gene is named only where the DNA matches it firmly. Not every row has a clone size; where given, it reads once, few, many or a size class.

>.|TRBV3-1|12|many|TRBJ1-2
CASSQARGGYTF
TGTGCCAGCAGCCAAGCTCGGGGTGGCTACACCTTC
>.|TRBV6-1|17|few|TRBJ2-5
CASSLSGSGTLQETQYF
TGTGCCAGCAGCCTCTCGGGTAGCGGAACCCTCCAAGAGACCCAGTACTTC
>TRBD2|TRBV5-1|18|few|TRBJ2-1
CASSLHSPGLAGVNEQFF
TGCGCCAGCAGCCTGCACAGCCCGGGACTAGCGGGGGTCAATGAGCAGTTCTTC
>.|TRBV2|15|few|TRBJ2-3
CASSGEGGPTDTQYF
TGTGCCAGCAGTGGTGAGGGGGGACCAACAGATACGCAGTATTTT
>.|TRBV29-1|12|few|TRBJ2-2
CSVPGGPGELFF
TGCAGCGTACCAGGCGGCCCCGGGGAGCTGTTTTTT
>TRBD1|TRBV6-4|20|few|TRBJ1-4
CASSFISDRDRETIDEKLFF
TGTGCCAGCAGTTTTATCTCCGACCGGGACAGGGAAACTATAGATGAAAAACTGTTTTTT
>TRBD2|TRBV3-1|18|many|TRBJ2-5
CASSLIRGRGGHQETQYF
TGTGCCAGCAGCCTAATTAGGGGGCGGGGGGGCCACCAAGAGACCCAGTACTTC
>.|TRBV5-1|14|few|TRBJ1-4
CASSLDTLGEKLFF
TGCGCCAGCAGCCTAGACACGCTCGGGGAAAAACTGTTTTTT
>.|TRBV20-1|16|many|TRBJ1-5
CSARPSGVKGSQPQHF
TGCAGTGCTAGACCCTCGGGAGTGAAAGGGAGTCAGCCCCAGCATTTT
>.|TRBV30|15|.|TRBJ1-5
CAWSAAGASNQPQHF
TGTGCCTGGAGCGCTGCGGGGGCTAGCAATCAGCCCCAGCATTTT
>.|TRBV2|12|many|TRBJ2-7
CASSADGYEQYF
TGTGCCAGCAGTGCGGACGGGTACGAGCAGTACTTC
>TRBD1|TRBV30|12|.|TRBJ1-2
CAWTGTGYGYTF
TGTGCCTGGACCGGGACAGGGTATGGCTACACCTTC
>TRBD2|TRBV2|15|few|TRBJ2-7
CASSERSGGSYEQYF
TGTGCCAGCAGTGAAAGAAGCGGGGGATCTTACGAGCAGTACTTC
>TRBD1|TRBV20-1|14|many|TRBJ2-5
CSADRTGVKETQYF
TGCAGTGCGGATCGGACAGGGGTCAAAGAGACCCAGTACTTC
>TRBD2|TRBV19|14|many|TRBJ2-7
CASSRTSGVYEQYF
TGTGCCAGTAGTCGGACTAGCGGGGTCTACGAGCAGTACTTC
>TRBD1|TRBV20-1|13|many|TRBJ1-1
CSALTGGVTEAFF
TGCAGTGCCTTGACAGGGGGAGTCACTGAAGCTTTCTTT
>.|TRBV28|13|many|TRBJ1-2
CASSLSGVYGYTF
TGTGCCAGCAGTTTGTCAGGGGTTTATGGCTACACCTTC
>.|TRBV30|13|many|TRBJ1-1
CAWSRKAVTEAFF
TGTGCCTGGAGTCGCAAGGCCGTTACTGAAGCTTTCTTT
>.|TRBV2|17|many|TRBJ2-5
CASRTFPTGAHQETQYF
TGTGCCAGCAGGACTTTTCCAACGGGGGCCCACCAAGAGACCCAGTACTTC
>.|TRBV28|13|many|TRBJ1-2
CATSGGLNYGYTF
TGTGCCACCTCCGGGGGGCTGAACTATGGCTACACCTTC
>.|TRBV2|15|many|TRBJ2-3
CASSAQTPYTDTQYF
TGTGCCAGCAGTGCACAAACTCCATACACAGATACGCAGTATTTT
>.|TRBV29-1|16|.|TRBJ2-1
CSVDPKGVFSYNEQFF
TGCAGCGTTGATCCTAAGGGAGTATTCTCCTACAATGAGCAGTTCTTC
>.|TRBV13|17|many|TRBJ1-1
CASSLGSGRGMNTEAFF
TGTGCCAGCAGCTTAGGGTCAGGGAGGGGCATGAACACTGAAGCTTTCTTT
>.|TRBV5-1|14|.|TRBJ1-1
CASSPRTGRTEAFF
TGTGCCAGCAGCCCGCGCACAGGGCGAACTGAAGCTTTCTTT
>TRBD1|TRBV10-3|15|many|TRBJ1-1
CAISELGQGNTEAFF
TGTGCCATCAGTGAGTTGGGACAGGGGAACACTGAAGCTTTCTTT
>.|TRBV5-1|13|.|TRBJ1-3
CASSLEGSHTIYF
TGCGCCAGCAGCTTGGAGGGGAGCCACACCATATATTTT
>.|TRBV12-3/TRBV12-4|16|many|TRBJ1-2
CASSLKAPRRYYGYTF
TGTGCCAGCAGTTTAAAAGCCCCGCGGCGGTACTATGGCTACACCTTC
>TRBD1|TRBV6-1|16|few|TRBJ1-6
CASRSPPGGANSPLHF
TGTGCCAGCAGGTCCCCTCCAGGGGGCGCGAATTCACCCCTCCACTTT
>.|TRBV6-1|15|.|TRBJ1-6
CASRGHEVTNSPLHF
TGTGCCAGCAGGGGACACGAAGTTACCAATTCACCCCTCCACTTT
>TRBD1|TRBV11-3|17|many|TRBJ2-5
CASSTPGQQIFQETQYF
TGTGCCAGCAGCACTCCGGGACAGCAGATTTTTCAAGAGACCCAGTACTTC
>.|TRBV7-2|15|many|TRBJ1-1
CASSLMAGMSTEAFF
TGTGCCAGCAGCTTAATGGCGGGGATGAGCACTGAAGCTTTCTTT
>.|TRBV7-3|13|few|TRBJ1-2
CASSLTRGGGYTF
TGTGCCAGCAGCTTAACGCGGGGAGGAGGCTACACCTTC
>.|TRBV12-3/TRBV12-4|15|many|TRBJ1-5
CASSWGGAGNQPQHF
TGTGCCAGCAGTTGGGGGGGGGCTGGCAATCAGCCCCAGCATTTT
>TRBD1|TRBV12-3/TRBV12-4|14|many|TRBJ2-7
CASSGAGTGYEQYF
TGTGCCAGCAGTGGGGCCGGGACAGGGTACGAGCAGTACTTC
>.|TRBV14|13|.|TRBJ2-5
CASSQSIKETQYF
TGTGCCAGCAGCCAATCAATCAAAGAGACCCAGTACTTC
>.|TRBV29-1|13|.|TRBJ1-6
CSVADTGNSPLHF
TGCAGCGTTGCGGACACGGGTAATTCACCCCTCCACTTT
>.|TRBV28|15|.|TRBJ1-3
CASSPQGSSGNTIYF
TGTGCCAGCAGTCCCCAGGGTTCCTCTGGAAACACCATATATTTT
>.|TRBV12-3/TRBV12-4|17|.|TRBJ2-5
CASSPPRSGVSQETQYF
TGTGCCAGCAGTCCGCCAAGGAGTGGGGTATCGCAAGAGACCCAGTACTTC
>.|TRBV12-3/TRBV12-4|15|many|TRBJ2-6
CASRTTGSGANVLTF
TGTGCCAGCAGGACAACAGGTTCCGGGGCCAACGTCCTGACTTTC
>.|TRBV5-5|13|many|TRBJ2-2
CASSLVGSGELFF
TGTGCCAGCAGCTTGGTAGGGTCCGGGGAGCTGTTTTTT
>.|TRBV6-2/TRBV6-3|15|.|TRBJ2-1
CASRDPGGAYNEQFF
TGTGCCAGCAGAGACCCAGGGGGGGCCTACAATGAGCAGTTCTTC
>TRBD2|TRBV7-8|18|.|TRBJ2-2
CASSLAPVAGENTGELFF
TGTGCCAGCAGCTTAGCACCGGTAGCGGGGGAGAACACCGGGGAGCTGTTTTTT
>.|TRBV2|13|many|TRBJ1-2
CASSRGFNYGYTF
TGTGCCAGCAGCAGGGGTTTCAACTATGGCTACACCTTC
>TRBD2|TRBV5-1|18|.|TRBJ2-3
CASSLGWTRGTSTDTQYF
TGCGCCAGCAGCTTGGGATGGACGCGGGGGACCAGCACAGATACGCAGTATTTT
>.|TRBV5-1|14|few|TRBJ1-3
CASAGGSSGNTIYF
TGCGCCAGCGCTGGGGGGAGCTCTGGAAACACCATATATTTT
>.|TRBV5-1|15|.|TRBJ2-7
CASSAGRVIDREQYF
TGCGCCAGCAGCGCGGGACGGGTGATAGATAGGGAGCAGTACTTC
>TRBD1|TRBV2|15|.|TRBJ2-7
CASSEARGQSYEQYF
TGTGCCAGCAGTGAGGCGAGGGGACAGAGCTACGAGCAGTACTTC
>.|TRBV4-1|15|.|TRBJ1-2
CASSQGIRETGGYTF
TGCGCCAGCAGCCAAGGAATTAGGGAGACTGGAGGCTACACCTTC
>.|TRBV28|17|many|TRBJ1-1
CASNKFQSFAGNTEAFF
TGTGCCAGCAACAAATTTCAGTCTTTCGCGGGGAACACTGAAGCTTTCTTT
>.|TRBV30|13|.|TRBJ1-3
CAWSSGSGNTIYF
TGTGCCTGGAGTTCAGGCTCTGGAAACACCATATATTTT
>.|TRBV28|13|many|TRBJ1-5
CASRGAPGQPQHF
TGTGCCAGCAGGGGGGCCCCAGGGCAGCCCCAGCATTTT
>TRBD1|TRBV5-5|14|few|TRBJ1-3
CASSWQGGGNTIYF
TGTGCCAGCAGCTGGCAGGGGGGAGGAAACACCATATATTTT
>.|TRBV12-3/TRBV12-4|12|many|TRBJ1-4
CASSRANEKLFF
TGTGCCAGCAGCCGAGCGAATGAAAAACTGTTTTTT
>.|TRBV2|13|many|TRBJ2-3
CASRNPGTDTQYF
TGTGCCAGCAGGAACCCTGGCACAGATACGCAGTATTTT